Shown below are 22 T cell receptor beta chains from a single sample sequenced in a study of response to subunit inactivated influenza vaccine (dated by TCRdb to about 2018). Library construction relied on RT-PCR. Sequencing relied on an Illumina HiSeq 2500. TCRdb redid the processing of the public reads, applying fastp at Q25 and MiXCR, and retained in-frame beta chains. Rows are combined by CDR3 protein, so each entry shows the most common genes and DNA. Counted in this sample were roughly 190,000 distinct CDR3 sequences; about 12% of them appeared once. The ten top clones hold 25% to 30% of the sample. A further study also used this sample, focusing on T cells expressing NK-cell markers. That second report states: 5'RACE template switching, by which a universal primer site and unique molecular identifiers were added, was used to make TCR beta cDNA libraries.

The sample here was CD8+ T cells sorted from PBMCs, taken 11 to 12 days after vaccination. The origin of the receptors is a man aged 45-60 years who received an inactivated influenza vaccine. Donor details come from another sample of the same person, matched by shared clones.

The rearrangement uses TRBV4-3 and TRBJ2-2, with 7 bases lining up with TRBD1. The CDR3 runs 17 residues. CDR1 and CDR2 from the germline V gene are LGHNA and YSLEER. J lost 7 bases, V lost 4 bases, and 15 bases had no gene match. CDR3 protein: CASSPKEGAGVNGELFF. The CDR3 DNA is TGCGCCAGCAGCCCAAAAGAGGGGGCTGGTGTGAACGGGGAGCTGTTTTTT.

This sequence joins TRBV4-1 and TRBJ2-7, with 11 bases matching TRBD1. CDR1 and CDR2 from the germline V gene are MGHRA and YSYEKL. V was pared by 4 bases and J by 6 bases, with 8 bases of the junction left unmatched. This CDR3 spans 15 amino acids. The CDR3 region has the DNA TGCGCCAGCAGCCGCGGACAGGGGGCGACATCCGAGCAGTACTTC. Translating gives CASSRGQGATSEQYF.

The CDR3 protein is CASSLVQSSYEQYF. DNA for the CDR3: TGTGCCAGCAGCTTAGTTCAGAGCTCCTACGAGCAGTACTTC. The chain is built from TRBV7-6 and TRBJ2-7; no clear D. Germline CDR1 and CDR2: SGHVS and FNYEAQ. The CDR3 covers 14 residues. V shed 1 base and J shed 0 bases, with 7 bases lying between them. The full variable domain, in which reference TRBV7-6 and TRBJ2-7 provide the parts outside the CDR3, is GAGVSQSPRYKVTKRGQDVALRCDPISGHVSLYWYRQALGQGPEFLTYFNYEAQQDKSGLPNDRFSAERPEGSISTLTIQRTEQRDSAMYRCASSLVQSSYEQYFGPGTRLTVT.

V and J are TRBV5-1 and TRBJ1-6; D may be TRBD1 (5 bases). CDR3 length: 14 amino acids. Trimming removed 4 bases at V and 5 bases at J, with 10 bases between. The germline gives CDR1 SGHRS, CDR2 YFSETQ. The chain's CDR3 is CASSPGPDNSPLHF. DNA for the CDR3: TGCGCCAGCAGCCCGGGACCGGATAATTCACCCCTCCACTTT. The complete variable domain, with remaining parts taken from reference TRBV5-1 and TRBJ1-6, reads KAGVTQTPRYLIKTRGQQVTLSCSPISGHRSVSWYQQTPGQGLQFLFEYFSETQRNKGNFPGRFSGRQFSNSRSEMNVSTLELGDSALYLCASSPGPDNSPLHFGNGTRLTVT.

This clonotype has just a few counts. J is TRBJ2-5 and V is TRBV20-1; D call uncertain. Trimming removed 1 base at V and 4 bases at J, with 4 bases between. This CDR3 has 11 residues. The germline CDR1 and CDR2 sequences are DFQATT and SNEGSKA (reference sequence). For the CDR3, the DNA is TGCAGTGCTAGAGCAGGAGAGACCCAGTACTTC. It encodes CSARAGETQYF.

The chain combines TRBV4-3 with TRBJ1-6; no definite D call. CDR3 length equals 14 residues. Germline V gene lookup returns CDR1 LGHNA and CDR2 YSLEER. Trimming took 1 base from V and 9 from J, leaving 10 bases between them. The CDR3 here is CASSQGARASPLHF. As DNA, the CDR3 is TGCGCCAGCAGCCAAGGGGCGAGGGCTTCACCCCTCCACTTT.

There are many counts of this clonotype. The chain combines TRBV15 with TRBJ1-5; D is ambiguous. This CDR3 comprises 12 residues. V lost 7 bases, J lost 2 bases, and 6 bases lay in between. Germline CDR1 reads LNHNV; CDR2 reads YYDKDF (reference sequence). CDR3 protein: CATTTGNQPQHF. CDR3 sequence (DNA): TGTGCCACCACCACGGGCAATCAGCCCCAGCATTTT.

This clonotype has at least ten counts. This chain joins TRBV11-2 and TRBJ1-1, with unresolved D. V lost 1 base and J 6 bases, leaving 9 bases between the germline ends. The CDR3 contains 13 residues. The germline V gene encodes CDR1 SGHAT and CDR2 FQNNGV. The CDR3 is CASSLAGFPEAFF. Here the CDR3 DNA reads TGTGCCAGCAGCTTAGCTGGGTTTCCTGAAGCTTTCTTT.

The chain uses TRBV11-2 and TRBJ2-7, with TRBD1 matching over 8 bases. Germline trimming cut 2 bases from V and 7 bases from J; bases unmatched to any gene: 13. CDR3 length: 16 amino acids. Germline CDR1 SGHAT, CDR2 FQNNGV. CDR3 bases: TGTGCCAGCAGCTTATCGCTCCCAGGGGGCTTTTGGGAGCAGTACTTC. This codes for CASSLSLPGGFWEQYF.

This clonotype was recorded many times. This chain's CDR3 is CASSQEGRSTDTQYF. CDR3 in DNA: TGTGCCAGCAGCCAAGAGGGGAGGAGCACAGATACGCAGTATTTT. The chain joins TRBV4-2 to TRBJ2-3; possibly TRBD2 for D (6 bases). Trimming cost V 0 bases and J 0 bases, with 7 bases left between them. CDR3 length: 15 residues. Germline V gene lookup returns CDR1 LGHNA and CDR2 YNFKEQ.

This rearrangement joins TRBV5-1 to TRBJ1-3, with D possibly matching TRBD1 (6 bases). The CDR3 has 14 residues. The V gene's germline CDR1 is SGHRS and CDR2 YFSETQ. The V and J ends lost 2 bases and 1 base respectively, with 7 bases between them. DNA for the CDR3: TGCGCCAGCAGCTTTCAGGGGTCTGGAAACACCATATATTTT. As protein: CASSFQGSGNTIYF. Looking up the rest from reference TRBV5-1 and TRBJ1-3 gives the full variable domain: KAGVTQTPRYLIKTRGQQVTLSCSPISGHRSVSWYQQTPGQGLQFLFEYFSETQRNKGNFPGRFSGRQFSNSRSEMNVSTLELGDSALYLCASSFQGSGNTIYFGEGSWLTVV.

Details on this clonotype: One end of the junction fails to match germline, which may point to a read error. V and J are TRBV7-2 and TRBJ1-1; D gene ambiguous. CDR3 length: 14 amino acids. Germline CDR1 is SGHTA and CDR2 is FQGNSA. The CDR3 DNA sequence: TGTGCCAGCAGCTTCCCGGGAAGTCTAGCTGAAGCTTTGTTT. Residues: CASSFPGSLAEALF.

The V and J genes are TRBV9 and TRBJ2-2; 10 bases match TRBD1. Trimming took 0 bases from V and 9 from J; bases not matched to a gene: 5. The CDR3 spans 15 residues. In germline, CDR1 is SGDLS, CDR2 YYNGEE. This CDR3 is CASSVASTGGRELFF. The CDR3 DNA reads TGTGCCAGCAGCGTAGCTTCGACAGGGGGCAGGGAGCTGTTTTTT.

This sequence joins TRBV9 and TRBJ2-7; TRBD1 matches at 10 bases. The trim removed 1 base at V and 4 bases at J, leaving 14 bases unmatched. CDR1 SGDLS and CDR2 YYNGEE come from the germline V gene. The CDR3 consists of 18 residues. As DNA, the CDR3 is TGTGCCAGCAGCGTAAGCATATCATCCGGGACAGGGGTATACGAGCAGTACTTC. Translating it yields CASSVSISSGTGVYEQYF. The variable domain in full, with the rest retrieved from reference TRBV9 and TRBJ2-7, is DSGVTQTPKHLITATGQRVTLRCSPRSGDLSVYWYQQSLDQGLQFLIQYYNGEERAKGNILERFSAQQFPDLHSELNLSSLELGDSALYFCASSVSISSGTGVYEQYFGPGTRLTVT.

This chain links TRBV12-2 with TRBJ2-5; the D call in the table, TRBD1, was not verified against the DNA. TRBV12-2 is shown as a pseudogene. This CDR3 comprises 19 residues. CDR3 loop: CASRLASTGPKGKQETQYF. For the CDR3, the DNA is TGTGCAAGTCGCTTAGCGTCGACAGGGCCAAAGGGGAAACAAGAGACCCAGTACTTC.

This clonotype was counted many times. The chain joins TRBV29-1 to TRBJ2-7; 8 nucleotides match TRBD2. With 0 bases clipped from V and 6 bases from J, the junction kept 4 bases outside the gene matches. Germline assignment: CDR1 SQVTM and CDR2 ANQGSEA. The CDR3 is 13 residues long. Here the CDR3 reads CSVEDRGGPEQYF. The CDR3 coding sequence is TGCAGCGTTGAAGATCGGGGGGGGCCCGAGCAGTACTTC.

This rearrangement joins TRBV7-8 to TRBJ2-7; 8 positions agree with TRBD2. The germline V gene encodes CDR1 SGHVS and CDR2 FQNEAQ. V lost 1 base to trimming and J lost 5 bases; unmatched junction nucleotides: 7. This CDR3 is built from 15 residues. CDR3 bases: TGTGCCAGCAGCTTAGTCCAGCGGGGGACCCACGAGCAGTACTTC. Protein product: CASSLVQRGTHEQYF.

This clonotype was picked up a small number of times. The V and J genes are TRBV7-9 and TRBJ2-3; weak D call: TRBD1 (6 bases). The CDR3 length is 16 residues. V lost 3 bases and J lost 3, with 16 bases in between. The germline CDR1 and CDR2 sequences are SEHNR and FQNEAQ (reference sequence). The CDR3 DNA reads TGTGCCAGCAGCTTGGTTCCGGGACATCGGACAGATACGCAGTATTTT. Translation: CASSLVPGHRTDTQYF.

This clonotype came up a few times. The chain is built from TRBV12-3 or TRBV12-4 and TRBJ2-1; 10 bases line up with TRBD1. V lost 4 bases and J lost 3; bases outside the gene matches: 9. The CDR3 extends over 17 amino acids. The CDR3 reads CASSSPETGGDYNEQFF. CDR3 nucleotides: TGTGCCAGCAGTTCCCCAGAGACAGGGGGCGACTACAATGAGCAGTTCTTC.

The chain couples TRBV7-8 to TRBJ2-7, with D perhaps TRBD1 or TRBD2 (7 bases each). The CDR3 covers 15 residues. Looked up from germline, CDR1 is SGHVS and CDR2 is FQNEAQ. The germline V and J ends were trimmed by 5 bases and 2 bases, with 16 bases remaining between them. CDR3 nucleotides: TGTGCCAGCAGCCAGGGACAGAGCGGGACCTACGAGCAGTACTTC. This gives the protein CASSQGQSGTYEQYF.

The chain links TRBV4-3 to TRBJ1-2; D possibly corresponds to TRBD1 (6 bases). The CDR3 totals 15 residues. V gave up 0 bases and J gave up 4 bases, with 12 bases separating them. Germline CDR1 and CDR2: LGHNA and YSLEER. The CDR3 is CASSQDLGGPYGYTF. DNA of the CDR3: TGCGCCAGCAGCCAAGATCTGGGGGGCCCCTATGGCTACACCTTC.

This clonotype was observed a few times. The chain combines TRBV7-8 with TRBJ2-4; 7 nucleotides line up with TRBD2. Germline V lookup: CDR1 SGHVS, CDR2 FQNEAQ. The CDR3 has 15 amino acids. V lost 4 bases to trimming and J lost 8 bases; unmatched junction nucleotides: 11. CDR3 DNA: TGTGCCAGCAGCTCTACTCTCGGGGGGTGGGACATTCAGTACTTC. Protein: CASSSTLGGWDIQYF.